This TCR beta chain is drawn from a study of shared clonotypes between healthy human individuals. Study-wide results and limits: Unshared clonotypes carried lower generation probabilities than those common to all four donors. Clonotype sharing across several donors was observed for 4.5% to 6.5% of naive CD4 clonotypes. The donor pool, a small one, limited the genetic and exposure-history diversity represented.

CDR3 length equals 12 residues. The germline V gene encodes CDR1 KGHSH and CDR2 LQKENI. Trimming pared 1 base from V and 8 bases from J, leaving 6 bases between. This clone was observed a few times. What it binds is not known. Data came from immunoSEQ multiplex PCR; TCRdb stores just in-frame clones and leaves some out. This repertoire shows roughly 1 million clones, roughly 80% found once; its top ten account for approximately 1.5%. This TCR came from a young man in good health. The sequencing sample was made of memory CD4+ T cells sorted from blood. Subset meaning: CD45RA-negative fraction. V is TRBV18 and J is TRBJ2-1; no clear D gene. The CDR3 spells CASSPLRYEQFF. The CDR3 region has the DNA TGTGCCAGCTCACCACTAAGATATGAGCAGTTCTTC.